These T cell receptor beta chains were read from a single sample in a study of blood T cells in healthy people across ages. A single record per CDR3 protein comes from TCRdb applying MiXCR to the 5' RACE reads. The repertoire holds hundreds of thousands of distinct CDR3 sequences, 58% seen once, with 22% in the top ten. The sample taken for sequencing was blood. The receptors were gathered from a man in his thirties or forties in good health. CDR3s include the opening cysteine and the closing phenylalanine or tryptophan. The D gene is left open where the match is weak. For some rows the clone size is stated as once, few or many, or as a class when expanded; others skip it.

V	D	J	size	DNA	CDR3
TRBV12-3/TRBV12-4	NA	TRBJ2-1	NA	TGTGCCAGCAATGACAGTCCCACACTTTACAATGAGCAGTTCTTC	CASNDSPTLYNEQFF
TRBV13	NA	TRBJ2-6	NA	TGTGCCAGCAGCTTAAGAATGATGGGGGAGGTATCCTCTGGGGCCAACGTCCTGACTTTC	CASSLRMMGEVSSGANVLTF
TRBV4-3	NA	TRBJ2-6	NA	TGCGCCAGCAGCCATTCCGGGTCTGGGGCCAACGTCCTGACTTTC	CASSHSGSGANVLTF
TRBV6-2/TRBV6-3	TRBD2	TRBJ2-7	few	TGTGCCAGCAGAGCACTCCTGACAATGGGGAGGGACGAGCAGTACTTC	CASRALLTMGRDEQYF
TRBV6-1	NA	TRBJ1-1	NA	TGTGCCAGCGGGGACGTAGCTGAAGCTTTCTTT	CASGDVAEAFF
TRBV20-1	TRBD1	TRBJ2-7	few	TGCAGTGCTAGTTTTACAGGGGGTTTGTCCTACGAGCAGTACTTC	CSASFTGGLSYEQYF
TRBV3-1	NA	TRBJ1-1	NA	TGTGCCAGCAGCCAGCGGGACCGGAACACTGAAGCTTTCTTT	CASSQRDRNTEAFF
TRBV6-5	NA	TRBJ1-2	NA	TGTGCCAGCAGTTACTCGAGGCAGGGGTCATATGGCTACACCTTC	CASSYSRQGSYGYTF
TRBV6-1	TRBD2	TRBJ2-7	NA	TGTGCCAGCAGGCCCCCGGGACTAGTAGGCTACGAGCAGTACTTC	CASRPPGLVGYEQYF
TRBV6-1	NA	TRBJ2-7	NA	TGTGCCAGCAGCCCTGCCATCTACGAGCAGTACTTC	CASSPAIYEQYF
TRBV20-1	NA	TRBJ2-3	NA	TGCAGTGCTCCTACAACGGGTAGCACAGATACGCAGTATTTT	CSAPTTGSTDTQYF
TRBV20-1	NA	TRBJ1-5	NA	TGCAGTGCTACCGACAGCGCCAAGCATCAGCCCCAGCATTTT	CSATDSAKHQPQHF